This T cell receptor beta chain was profiled in a study of blood T cell repertoires in COVID-19. This clone was found once. Per the original data handling: Estimation of nucleated cell counts relied on the amplification of reference gene primers. Assay: immunoSEQ multiplex PCR; the TCRdb copy retains only in-frame clones and omits some. From that table come the V and J calls and clone size; the DNA was used to work out D and trimming. Of some 530,000 clones listed, 70% to 90% are singletons. Trimming left V 0 bases short and J 0 bases short, with 12 bases between. The CDR3 contains 17 residues. Germline assignment: CDR1 SGHTA and CDR2 FQGTGA.

The TCR was taken from a human donor in a cohort sampled during active COVID-19. The sample comprised peripheral blood. The rearrangement links TRBV7-3 to TRBJ2-1; no clear D. CDR3 sequence (DNA): TGTGCCAGCAGCTTAACGGCGGAGTTTAGCTCCTACAATGAGCAGTTCTTC. It translates to CASSLTAEFSSYNEQFF.